The clone carrying this T cell receptor beta chain was detected ten times or more. Its target is not known. The iRepertoire nested amplicon-rescue multiplex PCR amplified TCR alpha and beta CDR3s from RNA. Tissue mRNA or PBMC total RNA, roughly 85-450 ng, went into one-step reverse transcription and amplification. One entry per CDR3 protein results from TCRdb running MiXCR on the multiplex PCR reads. The repertoire holds under 200,000 distinct CDR3 sequences, with around 40% as singletons. This specimen belongs to a study of glioma-infiltrating T cells. Study-wide points: Gliomas, especially low-grade, showed above-expected tissue-blood divergence; non-neoplastic patients showed below.

The CDR3 extends over 11 amino acids. V was clipped by 4 bases and J by 11 bases, with 8 bases between them. Germline V gives CDR1 SNHLY, CDR2 FYNNEI. The sequenced sample was glioma tissue, nonneoplastic brain tissue, or PBMCs (not recorded which). The chain joins TRBV2 to TRBJ1-4, with D uncertain. This clonotype was sampled from a human donor with low-grade glioma or glioblastoma, undergoing nonglioma brain surgery, or in good health (not recorded which). CDR3 DNA sequence: TGTGCCAGCAGTGTAGGGCGGAAACTGTTTTTT. The encoded protein is CASSVGRKLFF.